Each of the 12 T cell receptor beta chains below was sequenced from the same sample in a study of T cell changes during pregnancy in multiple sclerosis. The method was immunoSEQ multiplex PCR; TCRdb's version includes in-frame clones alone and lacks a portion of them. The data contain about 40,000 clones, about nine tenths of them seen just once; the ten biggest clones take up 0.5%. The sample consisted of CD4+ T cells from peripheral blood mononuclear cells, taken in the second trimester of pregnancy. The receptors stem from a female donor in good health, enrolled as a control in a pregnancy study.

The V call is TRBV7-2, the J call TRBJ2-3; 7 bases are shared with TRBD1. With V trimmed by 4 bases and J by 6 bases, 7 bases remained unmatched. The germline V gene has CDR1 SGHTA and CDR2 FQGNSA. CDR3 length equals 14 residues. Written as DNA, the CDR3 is TGTGCCAGCAGCTCGTTCACAGGGGCCGATACGCAGTATTTT. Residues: CASSSFTGADTQYF.

The CDR3 region has the DNA TGTGCCAGTAGGCGTCAGGAATCCTTATTTTATCGCTACACCTTC. Translation gives CASRRQESLFYRYTF. The J gene is TRBJ1-2, the V gene TRBV19; D is ambiguous. This CDR3 has 15 amino acids. Trimming pared 6 bases from V and 9 bases from J, leaving 23 bases between. Germline CDR1 LNHDA, CDR2 SQIVND (reference sequence).

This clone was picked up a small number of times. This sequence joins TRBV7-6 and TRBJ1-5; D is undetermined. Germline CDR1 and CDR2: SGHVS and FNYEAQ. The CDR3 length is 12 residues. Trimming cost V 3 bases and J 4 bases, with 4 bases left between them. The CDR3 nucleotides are TGTGCCAGCAGCTTCCCGAATCAGCCCCAGCATTTT. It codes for CASSFPNQPQHF. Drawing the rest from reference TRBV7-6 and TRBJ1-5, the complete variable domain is GAGVSQSPRYKVTKRGQDVALRCDPISGHVSLYWYRQALGQGPEFLTYFNYEAQQDKSGLPNDRFSAERPEGSISTLTIQRTEQRDSAMYRCASSFPNQPQHFGDGTRLSIL.

The CDR3 DNA follows: TGTGCCTGGAGTGGGCTAGCCGGAGAGACCCAGTACTTC. This codes for CAWSGLAGETQYF. The gene calls are TRBV30 and TRBJ2-5; perhaps TRBD2 as D (5 bases). This CDR3 spans 13 amino acids. The V gene lost 1 base and the J gene lost 4 bases, with 10 bases spanning the gap. The germline CDR1 and CDR2 sequences are GTSNPN and SVGIG (reference sequence).

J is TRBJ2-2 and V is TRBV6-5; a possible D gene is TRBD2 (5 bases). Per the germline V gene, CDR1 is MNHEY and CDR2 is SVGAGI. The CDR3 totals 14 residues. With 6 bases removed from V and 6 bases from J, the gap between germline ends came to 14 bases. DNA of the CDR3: TGTGCCAGCAGGAGAGCTGCGAGGGCCGGGGAGCTGTTTTTT. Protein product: CASRRAARAGELFF.

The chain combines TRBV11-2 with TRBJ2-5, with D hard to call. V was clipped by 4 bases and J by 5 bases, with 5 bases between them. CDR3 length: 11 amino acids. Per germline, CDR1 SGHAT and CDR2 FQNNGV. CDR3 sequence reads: CASSSSETQYF. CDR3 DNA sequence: TGTGCCAGCAGCTCGTCCGAGACCCAGTACTTC.

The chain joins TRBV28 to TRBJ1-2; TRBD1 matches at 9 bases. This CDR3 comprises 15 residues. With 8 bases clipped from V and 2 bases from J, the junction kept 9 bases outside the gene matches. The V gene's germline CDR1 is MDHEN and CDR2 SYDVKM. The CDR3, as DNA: TGTGCCAGCGTTCCCCGGGACAGGGCAAACTATGGCTACACCTTC. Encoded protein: CASVPRDRANYGYTF.

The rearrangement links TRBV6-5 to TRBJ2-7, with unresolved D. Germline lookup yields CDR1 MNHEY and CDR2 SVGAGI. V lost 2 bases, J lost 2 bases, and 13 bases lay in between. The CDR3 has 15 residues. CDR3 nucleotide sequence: TGTGCCAGCAGTTACGATGCAGGCAACACCTACGAGCAGTACTTC. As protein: CASSYDAGNTYEQYF.

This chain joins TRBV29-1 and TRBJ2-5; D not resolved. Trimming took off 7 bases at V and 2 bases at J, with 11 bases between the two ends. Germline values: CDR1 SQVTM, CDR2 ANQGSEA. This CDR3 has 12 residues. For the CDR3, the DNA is TGCAGCGCCTATGGAGTTCAAGAGACCCAGTACTTC. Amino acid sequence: CSAYGVQETQYF. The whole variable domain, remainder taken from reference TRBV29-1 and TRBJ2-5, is SAVISQKPSRDICQRGTSLTIQCQVDSQVTMMFWYRQQPGQSLTLIATANQGSEATYESGFVIDKFPISRPNLTFSTLTVSNMSPEDSSIYLCSAYGVQETQYFGPGTRLLVL.

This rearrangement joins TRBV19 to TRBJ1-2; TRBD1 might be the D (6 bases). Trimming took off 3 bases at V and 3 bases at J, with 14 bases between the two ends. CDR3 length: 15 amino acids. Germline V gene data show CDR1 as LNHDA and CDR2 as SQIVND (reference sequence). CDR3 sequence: CASSMPSDRHYGYTF. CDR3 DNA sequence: TGTGCCAGTAGTATGCCCTCCGACAGGCACTATGGCTACACCTTC.

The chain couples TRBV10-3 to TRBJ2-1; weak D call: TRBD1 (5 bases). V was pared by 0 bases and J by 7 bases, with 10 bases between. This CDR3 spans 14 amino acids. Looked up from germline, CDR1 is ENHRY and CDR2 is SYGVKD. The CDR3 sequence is CAISESGAENEQFF. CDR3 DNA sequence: TGTGCCATCAGTGAGTCAGGGGCGGAGAATGAGCAGTTCTTC.

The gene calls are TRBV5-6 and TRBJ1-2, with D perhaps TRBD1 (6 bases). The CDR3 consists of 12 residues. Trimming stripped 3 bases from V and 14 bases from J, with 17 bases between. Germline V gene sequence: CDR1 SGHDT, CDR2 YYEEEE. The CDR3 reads CASSWDTSIGTF. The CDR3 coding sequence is TGTGCCAGCAGCTGGGACACCTCGATCGGGACCTTC.